This T cell receptor (beta chain) was identified during a study of blood T cell repertoires in COVID-19. Study information: Italy, Spain and the United States were the sources of the convalescent and acute COVID-19 samples. The cDNA or gDNA used as material had been derived from T cells, B-cell-depleted T cells, or PBMCs.

Germline CDR1 is GTSNPN and CDR2 is SVGIG (reference sequence). The CDR3 runs to 14 residues. As regards this clone: One end of the junction does not line up with germline, which may come from a read error. Other DNA sequences in this specimen translate into the identical CDR3.

Generated by immunoSEQ multiplex PCR, the TCRdb table keeps only in-frame clones and is missing some. The table has about 210,000 clones, approximately 83% seen once. Sequenced sample: peripheral blood. V usage is TRBV30 and J usage is TRBJ1-6; D is unresolved. This clonotype originated in a woman in her thirties or forties with active or convalescent COVID-19. CDR3 nucleotides: TGCGCCTGGAGTGTACTAGGGAGTAATTCACCCCTCCACTTT. It codes for CAWSVLGSNSPLHF.